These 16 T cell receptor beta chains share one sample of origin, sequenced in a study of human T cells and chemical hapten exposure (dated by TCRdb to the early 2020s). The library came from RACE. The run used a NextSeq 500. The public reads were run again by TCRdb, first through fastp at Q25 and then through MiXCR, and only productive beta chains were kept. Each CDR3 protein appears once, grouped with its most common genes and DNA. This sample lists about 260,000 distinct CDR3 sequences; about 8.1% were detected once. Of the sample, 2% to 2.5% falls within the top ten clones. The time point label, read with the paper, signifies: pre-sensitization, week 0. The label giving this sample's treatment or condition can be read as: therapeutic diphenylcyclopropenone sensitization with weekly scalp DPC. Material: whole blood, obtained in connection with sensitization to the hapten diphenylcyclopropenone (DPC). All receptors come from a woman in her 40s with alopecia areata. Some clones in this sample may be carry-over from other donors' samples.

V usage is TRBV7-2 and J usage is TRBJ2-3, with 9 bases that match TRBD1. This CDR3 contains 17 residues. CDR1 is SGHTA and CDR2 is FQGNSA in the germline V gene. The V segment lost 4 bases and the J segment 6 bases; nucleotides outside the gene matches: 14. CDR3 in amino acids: CASSSFRGTGRADTQYF. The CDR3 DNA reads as TGTGCCAGCAGCTCCTTTCGAGGGACAGGGAGGGCGGATACGCAGTATTTT.

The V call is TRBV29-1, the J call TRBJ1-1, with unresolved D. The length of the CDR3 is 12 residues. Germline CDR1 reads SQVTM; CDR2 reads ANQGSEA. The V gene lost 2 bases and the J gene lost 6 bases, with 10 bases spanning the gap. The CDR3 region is CSVELTVAEAFF. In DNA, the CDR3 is TGCAGCGTTGAACTAACTGTGGCTGAAGCTTTCTTT.

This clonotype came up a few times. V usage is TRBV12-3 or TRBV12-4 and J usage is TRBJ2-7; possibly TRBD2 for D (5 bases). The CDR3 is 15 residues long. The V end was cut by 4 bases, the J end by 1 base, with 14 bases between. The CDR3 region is CASSSQSGGSYEQYF. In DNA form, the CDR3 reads TGTGCCAGCAGTTCACAGTCTGGCGGGTCCTACGAGCAGTACTTC.

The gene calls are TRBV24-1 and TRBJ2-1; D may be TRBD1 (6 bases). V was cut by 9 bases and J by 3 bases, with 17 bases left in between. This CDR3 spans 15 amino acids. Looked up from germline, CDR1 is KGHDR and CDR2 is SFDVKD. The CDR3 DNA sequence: TGTGCCACCGGGCCCTCAGGGGTTTTCTACAATGAGCAGTTCTTC. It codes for CATGPSGVFYNEQFF.

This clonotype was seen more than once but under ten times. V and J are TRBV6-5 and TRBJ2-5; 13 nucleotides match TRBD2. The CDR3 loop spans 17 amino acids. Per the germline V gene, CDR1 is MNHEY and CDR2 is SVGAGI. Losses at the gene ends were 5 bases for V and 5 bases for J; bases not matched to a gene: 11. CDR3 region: CASSPFGLAGVPETQYF. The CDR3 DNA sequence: TGTGCCAGCAGTCCGTTCGGACTAGCGGGAGTTCCCGAGACCCAGTACTTC.

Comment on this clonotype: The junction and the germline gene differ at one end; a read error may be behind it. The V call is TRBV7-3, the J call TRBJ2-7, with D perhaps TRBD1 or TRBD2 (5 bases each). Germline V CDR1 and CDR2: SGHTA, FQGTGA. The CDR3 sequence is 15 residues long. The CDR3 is CASGLTPGSSYEQYF. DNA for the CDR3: TGTGCCAGCGGCTTAACACCAGGGAGCTCCTACGAGCAGTACTTC.

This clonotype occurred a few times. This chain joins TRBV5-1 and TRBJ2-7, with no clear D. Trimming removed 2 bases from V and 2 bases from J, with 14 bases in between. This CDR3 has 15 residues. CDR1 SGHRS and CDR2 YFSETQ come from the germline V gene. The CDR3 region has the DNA TGCGCCAGCAGCTTATTGGCCTCGGACCCCTACGAGCAGTACTTC. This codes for CASSLLASDPYEQYF. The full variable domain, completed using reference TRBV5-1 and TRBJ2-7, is KAGVTQTPRYLIKTRGQQVTLSCSPISGHRSVSWYQQTPGQGLQFLFEYFSETQRNKGNFPGRFSGRQFSNSRSEMNVSTLELGDSALYLCASSLLASDPYEQYFGPGTRLTVT.

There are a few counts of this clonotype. In DNA, the CDR3 is TGTGCCAGCAGTCTTCGACCCTATTCCAAGGATACGCAGTATTTT. Translation gives CASSLRPYSKDTQYF. The rearrangement uses TRBV27 and TRBJ2-3; D is uncertain. The CDR3 totals 15 residues. The germline V gene has CDR1 MNHEY and CDR2 SMNVEV (reference sequence). Trimming stripped 5 bases from V and 6 bases from J, with 18 bases between.

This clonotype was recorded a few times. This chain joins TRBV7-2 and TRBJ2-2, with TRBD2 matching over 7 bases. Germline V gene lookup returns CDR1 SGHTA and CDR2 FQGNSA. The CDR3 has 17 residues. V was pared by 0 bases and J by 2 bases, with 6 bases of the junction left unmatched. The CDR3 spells CASSLASGTVNTGELFF. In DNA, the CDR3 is TGTGCCAGCAGCTTAGCGAGCGGGACCGTAAACACCGGGGAGCTGTTTTTT.

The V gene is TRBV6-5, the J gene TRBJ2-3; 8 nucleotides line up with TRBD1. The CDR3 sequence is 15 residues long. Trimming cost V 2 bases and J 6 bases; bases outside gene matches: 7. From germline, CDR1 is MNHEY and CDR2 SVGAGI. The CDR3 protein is CASSYGHRGKDTQYF. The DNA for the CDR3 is TGTGCCAGCAGTTACGGTCACAGGGGGAAGGATACGCAGTATTTT.

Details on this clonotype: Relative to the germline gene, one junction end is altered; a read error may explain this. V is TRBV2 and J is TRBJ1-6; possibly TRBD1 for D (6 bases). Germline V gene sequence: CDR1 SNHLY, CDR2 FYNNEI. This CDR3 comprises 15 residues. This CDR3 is CASMRQGSLNSLLHF. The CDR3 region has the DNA TGTGCCAGCATGCGCCAGGGGAGCCTTAATTCACTCCTCCACTTT.

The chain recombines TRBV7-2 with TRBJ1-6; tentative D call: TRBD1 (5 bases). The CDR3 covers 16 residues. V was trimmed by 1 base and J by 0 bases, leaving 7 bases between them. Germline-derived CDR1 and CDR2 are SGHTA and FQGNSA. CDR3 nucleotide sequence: TGTGCCAGCAGCTTAGAGCAGGGCTCCTATAATTCACCCCTCCACTTT. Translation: CASSLEQGSYNSPLHF.

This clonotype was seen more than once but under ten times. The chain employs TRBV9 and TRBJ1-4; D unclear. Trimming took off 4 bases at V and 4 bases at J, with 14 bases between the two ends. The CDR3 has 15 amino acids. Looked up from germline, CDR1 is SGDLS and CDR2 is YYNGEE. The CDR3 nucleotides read TGTGCCAGCAGCTGGAGGGCTACCCTTAATGAAAAACTGTTTTTT. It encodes CASSWRATLNEKLFF.

In DNA, the CDR3 is TGTGCCAGCAGTTCGCCGAGGAGCTCCTACAATGAGCAGTTCTTC. Translation gives CASSSPRSSYNEQFF. The gene calls are TRBV28 and TRBJ2-1; no definite D call. Looked up from germline, CDR1 is MDHEN and CDR2 is SYDVKM. The V end was cut by 4 bases, the J end by 0 bases, with 10 bases between. The CDR3 runs to 15 residues.

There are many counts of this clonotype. CDR3 loop: CASSEKVGFQETQYF. Written as DNA, the CDR3 is TGCGCCAGCAGCGAAAAAGTCGGCTTCCAAGAGACCCAGTACTTC. The V gene is TRBV4-3, the J gene TRBJ2-5; D gene uncertain. CDR3 size: 15 residues. The germline gives CDR1 LGHNA, CDR2 YSLEER. Trimming took off 5 bases at V and 1 base at J, with 14 bases between the two ends.

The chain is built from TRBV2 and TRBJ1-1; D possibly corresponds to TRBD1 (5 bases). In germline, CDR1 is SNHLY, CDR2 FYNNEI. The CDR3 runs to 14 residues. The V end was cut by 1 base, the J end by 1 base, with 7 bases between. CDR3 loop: CASSEGGRNTEAFF. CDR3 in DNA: TGTGCCAGCAGTGAAGGGGGGAGGAACACTGAAGCTTTCTTT.